This TCR beta chain came from a study of Graves' ophthalmopathy and Graves' hyperthyroidism. From RNA, the CDR3 regions of TCR beta chains were amplified and sequenced. HTBI-primed RT-PCR formed the first round, and a multiplex PCR formed the second. Using its own MiXCR run on the multiplex PCR reads, TCRdb lists one record per CDR3 protein. The repertoire has tens of thousands of distinct CDR3 sequences, less than 65% of them found once; the top ten carry around 4.5%. The CDR3 covers 14 residues. The germline V gene has CDR1 MNHNY and CDR2 SVGAGI (reference sequence). The V gene lost 6 bases and the J gene lost 2 bases, with 13 bases spanning the gap.

What was sequenced was peripheral blood. The sequence was collected from an adult woman with Graves' ophthalmopathy. The chain uses TRBV6-6 and TRBJ1-2, with unresolved D. Here the CDR3 reads CASSLLGQNYGYTF. The CDR3 DNA follows: TGTGCCAGCAGCCTACTAGGGCAGAACTATGGCTACACCTTC.